A single sample gave rise to the 24 T cell receptor beta chains below, sequenced in a study of CD8 T cells in ankylosing spondylitis. TCRdb re-called the 5' RACE reads with MiXCR, one entry per CDR3 protein. The sample consists of hundreds of thousands of distinct CDR3 sequences, over 30% of them appearing once. The sequenced sample was blood, either unsorted or a sorted T cell fraction (not recorded which). These receptor sequences come from a male donor with ankylosing spondylitis or in good health (not recorded which).

J is TRBJ1-1 and V is TRBV20-1, with a weak D call TRBD1 (5 bases). V shed 6 bases and J shed 5 bases, with 22 bases lying between them. The CDR3 is 15 amino acids. Germline V gene lookup returns CDR1 DFQATT and CDR2 SNEGSKA (reference sequence). In nucleotides, the CDR3 is TGCAGTGCCCCACGGGGCGAAAGAATCGGGACTGAAGCTTTCTTT. Protein: CSAPRGERIGTEAFF.

This clonotype showed up just a few times. This chain links TRBV4-1 with TRBJ1-6, with a possible D match to TRBD1 (6 bases). V was clipped by 4 bases and J by 7 bases, with 14 bases between them. The CDR3 has 15 amino acids. The V gene's germline CDR1 is MGHRA and CDR2 YSYEKL. CDR3 region: CASSPQQGLNSPLHF. Here the CDR3 DNA reads TGCGCCAGCAGCCCCCAACAGGGTCTCAATTCACCCCTCCACTTT.

The V and J genes are TRBV20-1 and TRBJ2-1; no clear D gene. The germline CDR1 and CDR2 sequences are DFQATT and SNEGSKA (reference sequence). Trimming cost V 3 bases and J 0 bases, with 15 bases left between them. The CDR3 is 16 residues long. The CDR3 DNA follows: TGCAGTGCTAGTCCCTTAGCACCGAGCTCCTACAATGAGCAGTTCTTC. Encoded protein: CSASPLAPSSYNEQFF.

This clonotype was observed a handful of times. The V call is TRBV6-1, the J call TRBJ1-6, with 7 positions matching TRBD1. V shed 6 bases and J 1 base; nucleotides not matched to a gene: 9. Per the germline V gene, CDR1 is MNHNS and CDR2 is SASEGT. This CDR3 region has 17 residues. The CDR3 DNA is TGTGCCAGCAGAACAGGGGTAGGATGGTCCTATAATTCACCCCTCCACTTT. Amino acids: CASRTGVGWSYNSPLHF.

The chain couples TRBV7-9 to TRBJ2-7; D unresolved. There are 13 residues in the CDR3. CDR1 is SEHNR and CDR2 is FQNEAQ in the germline V gene (reference sequence). V was cut by 6 bases and J by 4 bases, with 13 bases left in between. The CDR3: CASSDPHGYEQYF. CDR3 sequence (DNA): TGTGCCAGCAGTGACCCCCATGGTTACGAGCAGTACTTC.

The V gene is TRBV6-5, the J gene TRBJ2-7, with TRBD2 matching 8 bases. CDR3 length equals 15 residues. Germline CDR1 MNHEY, CDR2 SVGAGI. J gave up 4 bases and V 0 bases, and 5 bases lay outside the gene matches. The CDR3 DNA sequence: TGTGCCAGCAGTTACTCTGGGGGCGGGGGGTACGAGCAGTACTTC. Its protein is CASSYSGGGGYEQYF.

The rearrangement joins TRBV5-5 to TRBJ2-7; the D call may be TRBD1 or TRBD2 (6 bases each). There are 14 residues in the CDR3. Trimming pared 6 bases from V and 0 bases from J, leaving 13 bases between. Germline lookup yields CDR1 SGHKS and CDR2 YYEKEE (reference sequence). In DNA form, the CDR3 reads TGTGCCAGCATCGACGAGGGGGGCTCCTACGAGCAGTACTTC. Translated: CASIDEGGSYEQYF.

This chain joins TRBV5-5 and TRBJ1-1; no clear D gene. The CDR3 runs to 11 residues. The V end was cut by 2 bases, the J end by 3 bases, with 2 bases between. Germline loops: CDR1 SGHKS, CDR2 YYEKEE (reference sequence). CDR3: CASSFYTEAFF. CDR3 sequence (DNA): TGTGCCAGCAGCTTCTACACTGAAGCTTTCTTT.

This clonotype showed up just a few times. The chain joins TRBV5-1 to TRBJ2-5; 8 nucleotides line up with TRBD2. V was clipped by 0 bases and J by 3 bases; unmatched bases: 1. CDR1 and CDR2 from the germline V gene are SGHRS and YFSETQ. The CDR3 spans 14 residues. CDR3 in DNA: TGCGCCAGCAGCTTGGTTAGCGGGGAAGAGACCCAGTACTTC. This encodes CASSLVSGEETQYF.

V gene TRBV29-1 combines with J gene TRBJ2-1, with a tentative D call TRBD2 (8 bases). The length of the CDR3 is 14 residues. CDR1 is SQVTM and CDR2 is ANQGSEA in the germline V gene. V was clipped by 2 bases and J by 7 bases, with 15 bases between them. The CDR3 sequence is CSVEREGAENEQFF. The CDR3, as DNA: TGCAGCGTTGAACGGGAGGGGGCAGAAAATGAGCAGTTCTTC.

The chain employs TRBV9 and TRBJ2-7; tentatively, D is TRBD2 (6 bases). The V and J ends lost 0 bases and 0 bases respectively, with 10 bases between them. The CDR3 extends over 15 amino acids. CDR1 and CDR2 (germline): SGDLS, YYNGEE. This chain's CDR3 is CASSVGAGNSYEQYF. The CDR3 DNA follows: TGTGCCAGCAGCGTAGGGGCGGGGAACTCCTACGAGCAGTACTTC.

This chain joins TRBV6-6 and TRBJ2-2; the D gene is possibly TRBD2 (5 bases). The CDR3 extends over 12 amino acids. V dropped 8 bases and J dropped 6 bases, with 10 bases sitting between them. Germline V lookup: CDR1 MNHNY, CDR2 SVGAGI (reference sequence). The DNA of the CDR3 is TGTGCCAGCTGGATGAGGGCCGGGGAGCTGTTTTTT. Translation gives CASWMRAGELFF.

The chain has TRBV21-1 and TRBJ2-3; the tabulated D call, TRBD1, remains unverified against the DNA. TRBV21-1 is a pseudogene segment. This CDR3 has 17 amino acids. CDR3 sequence (DNA): TGTGCCAGCAGCAGTGTTCCCGGGACAGCCGCCACAGATACGCAGTATTTT. Protein: CASSSVPGTAATDTQYF.

V and J are TRBV20-1 and TRBJ2-7; no reliable D call. This CDR3 is built from 15 residues. Trimming shortened V by 1 base and J by 3 bases, and 16 bases separated the two germline ends. Looked up from germline, CDR1 is DFQATT and CDR2 is SNEGSKA (reference sequence). The CDR3: CSARAWSGSVYEQYF. In DNA, the CDR3 is TGCAGTGCTAGAGCCTGGAGTGGCAGTGTCTACGAGCAGTACTTC.

V gene TRBV7-3 combines with J gene TRBJ1-1; no clear D. V was clipped by 2 bases and J by 8 bases, with 12 bases between them. Germline values: CDR1 SGHTA, CDR2 FQGTGA. CDR3 length: 13 residues. This CDR3 is CASSLSPGGEAFF. The CDR3 region has the DNA TGTGCCAGCAGCTTATCCCCGGGCGGCGAAGCTTTCTTT.

The chain combines TRBV7-9 with TRBJ2-5; D call uncertain. CDR3 length: 13 residues. Between the trimmed V and J ends, which lost 2 bases and 4 bases, there was a span of 8 bases. CDR1 SEHNR and CDR2 FQNEAQ come from the germline V gene (reference sequence). The CDR3 here is CASSLRAGETQYF. The CDR3 DNA reads as TGTGCCAGCAGCTTAAGGGCAGGAGAGACCCAGTACTTC.

The chain combines TRBV12-3 or TRBV12-4 with TRBJ1-2, with 7 bases matching TRBD1. V shed 6 bases, J shed 1 base, and the junction held 11 bases outside the gene matches. The CDR3 runs 16 residues. CDR3 nucleotide sequence: TGTGCCAGCAGCCCCGGAACAGGGGCCCTTAACTATGGCTACACCTTC. This codes for CASSPGTGALNYGYTF.

This clonotype was found many times. The chain links TRBV20-1 to TRBJ2-5; 10 bases align to TRBD2. V dropped 1 base and J dropped 4; count of bases not matched to a gene: 12. The CDR3 totals 17 residues. Germline V gives CDR1 DFQATT, CDR2 SNEGSKA (reference sequence). In nucleotides, the CDR3 is TGCAGTGCTAGAGGAGCGGGGGGGCCCTCGGGGGTAGAGACCCAGTACTTC. This gives the protein CSARGAGGPSGVETQYF.

The chain is built from TRBV5-1 and TRBJ1-1; the match to TRBD1 covers 11 bases. Germline lookup yields CDR1 SGHRS and CDR2 YFSETQ. After removal of 0 bases from V and 7 bases from J, the junction contained 11 bases not matched to a gene. This CDR3 has 17 residues. CDR3: CASSLAGQGARRGEAFF. In DNA form, the CDR3 reads TGCGCCAGCAGCTTGGCTGGACAGGGGGCTAGGAGGGGTGAAGCTTTCTTT. The whole variable domain, remainder taken from reference TRBV5-1 and TRBJ1-1, is KAGVTQTPRYLIKTRGQQVTLSCSPISGHRSVSWYQQTPGQGLQFLFEYFSETQRNKGNFPGRFSGRQFSNSRSEMNVSTLELGDSALYLCASSLAGQGARRGEAFFGQGTRLTVV.

This clonotype has just one count. The rearrangement links TRBV24-1 to TRBJ2-5, with D perhaps TRBD1 (5 bases). Trimming pared 3 bases from V and 5 bases from J, leaving 15 bases between. This CDR3 has 15 residues. The germline CDR1 and CDR2 sequences are KGHDR and SFDVKD. The CDR3 region is CATSDHSQGRETQYF. The CDR3 DNA sequence: TGTGCCACCAGTGATCATTCCCAGGGTCGGGAGACCCAGTACTTC.

This clonotype occurred a few times. V usage is TRBV11-2 and J usage is TRBJ2-7; D is ambiguous. In germline, CDR1 is SGHAT, CDR2 FQNNGV. The CDR3 extends over 16 amino acids. With 4 bases removed from V and 2 bases from J, the gap between germline ends came to 18 bases. CDR3 DNA sequence: TGTGCCAGCAGCTCCAATGTCCGGGCCACGGCCTACGAGCAGTACTTC. Translating gives CASSSNVRATAYEQYF.

The chain uses TRBV11-3 and TRBJ1-1; no clear D gene. The length of the CDR3 is 13 residues. Germline loops: CDR1 SGHNT, CDR2 YENEEA. The ends were cut back, 3 bases at V and 0 bases at J, with 5 bases in the middle. CDR3 amino acids: CASSFSVNTEAFF. The CDR3 DNA sequence: TGTGCCAGCAGCTTTAGCGTGAACACTGAAGCTTTCTTT.

This clonotype was seen a handful of times. CDR3 coding DNA: TGCAGTGCTAGAGATCCATGGGACAGTGAAAAACTGTTTTTT. Translation: CSARDPWDSEKLFF. This rearrangement joins TRBV20-1 to TRBJ1-4; 7 bases fit TRBD1. Germline V gene data show CDR1 as DFQATT and CDR2 as SNEGSKA (reference sequence). The CDR3 is made up of 14 amino acids. Losses at the gene ends were 0 bases for V and 7 bases for J; bases not matched to a gene: 5.

DNA of the CDR3: TGTGCCAGCAGTTTGGGCGGGACCCTCTCCGAGCAGTACTTC. Protein: CASSLGGTLSEQYF. The chain recombines TRBV12-3 or TRBV12-4 with TRBJ2-7, with D possibly being TRBD2 (6 bases). With 3 bases removed from V and 6 bases from J, the gap between germline ends came to 15 bases. This CDR3 comprises 14 residues.